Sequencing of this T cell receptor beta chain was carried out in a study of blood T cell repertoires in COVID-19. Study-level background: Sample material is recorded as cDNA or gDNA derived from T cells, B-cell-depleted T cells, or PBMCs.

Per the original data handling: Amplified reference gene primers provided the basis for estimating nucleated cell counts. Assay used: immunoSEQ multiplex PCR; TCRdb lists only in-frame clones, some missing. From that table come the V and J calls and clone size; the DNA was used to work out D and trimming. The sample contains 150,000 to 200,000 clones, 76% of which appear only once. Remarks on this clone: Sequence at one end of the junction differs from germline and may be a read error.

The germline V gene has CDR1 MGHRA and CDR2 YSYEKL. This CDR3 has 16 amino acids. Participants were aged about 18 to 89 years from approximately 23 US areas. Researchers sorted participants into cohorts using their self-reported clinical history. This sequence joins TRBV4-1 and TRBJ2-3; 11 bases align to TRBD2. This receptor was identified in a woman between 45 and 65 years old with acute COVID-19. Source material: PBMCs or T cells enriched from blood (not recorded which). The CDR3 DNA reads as TGCGCCAGCAGCCACTACCTTAGCGGGGGGGCGGATACGCAATATTTT. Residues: CASSHYLSGGADTQYF.